Shown below are 10 T cell receptor beta chains from a single sample sequenced in a study of T cell repertoires in cytomegalovirus infection. TCRdb fed the reads into MiXCR, producing one record per CDR3 protein. The sample yields around 530,000 distinct CDR3 sequences, approximately 26% seen once. The sample was PBMCs. The receptors were sampled from a human donor in good health (CMV status not recorded). Some clones in this sample may be carry-over from other donors' samples.

This clonotype was found a few times. The chain carries TRBV28 and TRBJ1-2; 12 bases are shared with TRBD1. CDR1 and CDR2 (germline): MDHEN, SYDVKM. V lost 3 bases to trimming and J lost 0 bases; unmatched junction nucleotides: 2. The CDR3 contains 16 residues. CDR3 sequence (DNA): TGTGCCAGCAGTTTGGGGGACAGGGGGCCTAACTATGGCTACACCTTC. Translating gives CASSLGDRGPNYGYTF.

This clonotype has more than one count but fewer than ten. The chain is built from TRBV6-2 or TRBV6-3 and TRBJ2-1, with D uncertain. V dropped 6 bases and J dropped 10 bases, with 13 bases sitting between them. Germline V gives CDR1 MNHEY, CDR2 SVGEGT. The CDR3 consists of 12 residues. This chain's CDR3 is CASSPTGVEQFF. Written as DNA, the CDR3 is TGTGCCAGCAGCCCTACCGGAGTGGAGCAGTTCTTC.

This clonotype has more than one count but fewer than ten. The chain couples TRBV27 to TRBJ1-3; D is undetermined. Germline loops: CDR1 MNHEY, CDR2 SMNVEV (reference sequence). This CDR3 is built from 12 residues. The V end was cut by 7 bases, the J end by 7 bases, with 11 bases between. This CDR3 is CASILLDNTIYF. CDR3 DNA sequence: TGTGCCAGCATCCTACTCGACAACACCATATATTTT.

The table lists this clonotype with many counts. The chain has TRBV11-2 and TRBJ1-2; D is undetermined. The CDR3 runs 13 residues. The germline CDR1 and CDR2 sequences are SGHAT and FQNNGV. The V and J ends lost 5 bases and 7 bases respectively, with 14 bases between them. Written as DNA, the CDR3 is TGTGCCAGCAGCCGGTCAAAGGGAGGTGGCTACACCTTC. Translation gives CASSRSKGGGYTF.

This clonotype was recorded a few times. The rearrangement joins TRBV7-9 to TRBJ2-1; D is unresolved. Germline assignment: CDR1 SEHNR and CDR2 FQNEAQ (reference sequence). The CDR3 has 12 amino acids. V gave up 6 bases and J gave up 10 bases, with 13 bases separating them. The CDR3: CASRLTEYEQFF. The CDR3 DNA is TGTGCCAGCAGACTGACGGAATACGAGCAGTTCTTC.

The V and J genes are TRBV10-3 and TRBJ1-5, with D unresolved. Trimming took 1 base from V and 4 from J, leaving 11 bases between them. Germline V gene data show CDR1 as ENHRY and CDR2 as SYGVKD. The CDR3 sequence is 15 residues long. The CDR3 reads CAISEYGMTNQPQHF. DNA for the CDR3: TGTGCCATCAGTGAGTACGGGATGACTAATCAGCCCCAGCATTTT.

This clonotype was found many times. The rearrangement links TRBV12-3 or TRBV12-4 to TRBJ2-1; 8 bases map to TRBD1. CDR3 length equals 15 residues. Unmatched junction bases numbered 8, after V lost 6 bases and J lost 4 bases. CDR3 sequence: CASRDGTGDYNEQFF. In DNA form, the CDR3 reads TGTGCCAGCAGGGACGGGACAGGCGATTACAATGAGCAGTTCTTC.

The V and J genes are TRBV11-2 and TRBJ2-4, with D perhaps being TRBD1 or TRBD2 (5 bases each). V lost 6 bases, J lost 6 bases, and 15 bases lay in between. CDR3 length: 14 amino acids. Germline V CDR1 and CDR2: SGHAT, FQNNGV. The CDR3: CASSPDLRGNIQYF. The DNA of the CDR3 is TGTGCCAGCAGTCCGGACTTGAGGGGAAACATTCAGTACTTC.

In the case of this clonotype: Likely a read error: the CDR3 ends without its conserved phenylalanine or tryptophan. This chain connects TRBV7-8 to TRBJ2-1; 11 nucleotides align to TRBD2. Germline lookup yields CDR1 SGHVS and CDR2 FQNEAQ. The junction had 9 bases not matched to a gene; V was cut back by 5 bases and J by 6 bases. The CDR3 consists of 16 residues. CDR3 loop: CASSALLAGAGNEQFL. The CDR3 DNA reads as TGTGCCAGCAGCGCCTTACTAGCGGGAGCAGGCAATGAGCAGTTCTTA.

The V call is TRBV6-2 or TRBV6-3, the J call TRBJ1-1, with D unclear. CDR3 length: 16 residues. With 7 bases removed from V and 0 bases from J, the gap between germline ends came to 18 bases. Germline V gene data show CDR1 as MNHEY and CDR2 as SVGEGT. DNA for the CDR3: TGTGCCAGCACCAAACAAGAACGGGTGGTGAACACTGAAGCTTTCTTT. Amino acid sequence: CASTKQERVVNTEAFF.